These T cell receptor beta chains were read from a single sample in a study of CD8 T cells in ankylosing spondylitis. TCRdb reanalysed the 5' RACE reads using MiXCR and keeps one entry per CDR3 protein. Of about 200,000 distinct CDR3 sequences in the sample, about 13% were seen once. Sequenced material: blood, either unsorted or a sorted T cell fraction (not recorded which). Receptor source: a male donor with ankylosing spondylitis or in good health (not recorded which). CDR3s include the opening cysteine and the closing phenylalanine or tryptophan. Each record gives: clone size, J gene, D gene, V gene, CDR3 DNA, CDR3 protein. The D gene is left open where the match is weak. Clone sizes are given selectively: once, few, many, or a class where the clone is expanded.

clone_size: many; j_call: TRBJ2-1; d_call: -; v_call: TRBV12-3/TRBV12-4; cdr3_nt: TGCGCCAGCAGCTTTTTAGACAATGAGCAGTTCTTC; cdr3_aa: CASSFLDNEQFF
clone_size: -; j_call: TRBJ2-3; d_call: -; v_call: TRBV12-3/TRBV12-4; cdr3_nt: TGTGCCAGCAGTTTAAACGGGGCGACAGATACGCAGTATTTT; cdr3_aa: CASSLNGATDTQYF
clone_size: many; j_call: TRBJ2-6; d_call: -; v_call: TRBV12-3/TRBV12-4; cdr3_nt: TGTGCCAGCACTACTTACTCTGGGGCCAACGTCCTGACTTTC; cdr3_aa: CASTTYSGANVLTF
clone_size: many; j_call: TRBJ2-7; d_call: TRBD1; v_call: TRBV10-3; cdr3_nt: TGTGCCATCAGTGAGGGACAGGAGGAGGACGAGCAGTACTTC; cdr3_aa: CAISEGQEEDEQYF
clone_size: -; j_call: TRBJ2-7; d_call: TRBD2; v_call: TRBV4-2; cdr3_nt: TGTGCCAGCAGCTCCTATAGCGGGGCCGCCTACGAGCAGTACTTC; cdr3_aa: CASSSYSGAAYEQYF
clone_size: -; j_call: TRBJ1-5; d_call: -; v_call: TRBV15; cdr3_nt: TGTGCCACCAGCACTCAAACAAGGAATCAGCCCCAGCATTTT; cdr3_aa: CATSTQTRNQPQHF
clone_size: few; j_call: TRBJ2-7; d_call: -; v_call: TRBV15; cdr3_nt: TGTGCCACCAGCAGAGGTGGGTACGAGCAGTACTTC; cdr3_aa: CATSRGGYEQYF
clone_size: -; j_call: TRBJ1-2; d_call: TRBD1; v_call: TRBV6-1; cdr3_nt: TGTGCCAGCAGTAGCCCCGGGACAGGGGGCGATGGCTACACCTTC; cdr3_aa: CASSSPGTGGDGYTF
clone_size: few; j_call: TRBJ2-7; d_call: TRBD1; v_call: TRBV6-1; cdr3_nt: TGTGCCAGCAGTGTTCCGTGGACAGGGGGGTACGAGCAGTACTTC; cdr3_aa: CASSVPWTGGYEQYF
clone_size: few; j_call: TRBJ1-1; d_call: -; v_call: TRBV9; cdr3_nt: TGTGCCAGCAGCGCCCCCCGGGGGAACACTGAAGCTTTCTTT; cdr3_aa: CASSAPRGNTEAFF
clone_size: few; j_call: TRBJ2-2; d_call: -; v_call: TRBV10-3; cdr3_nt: TGTGCCACCACGAGCCCCGACTCGAACACCGGGGAGCTGTTTTTT; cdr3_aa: CATTSPDSNTGELFF
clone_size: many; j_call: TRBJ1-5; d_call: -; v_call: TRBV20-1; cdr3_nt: TGCAGTGCCCTGACAGATTCTGATAGTCAGCCCCAGCATTTT; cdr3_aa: CSALTDSDSQPQHF
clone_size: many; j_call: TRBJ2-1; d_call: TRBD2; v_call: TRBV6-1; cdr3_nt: TGTGCCAGCAGTGAAGGAGCGGGAGACTACAATGAGCAGTTCTTC; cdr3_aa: CASSEGAGDYNEQFF
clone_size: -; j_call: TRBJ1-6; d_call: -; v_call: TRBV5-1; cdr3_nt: TGCGCCAGCAGCTTGGGTGGCAGAAATAATTCACCCCTCCACTTT; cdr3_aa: CASSLGGRNNSPLHF
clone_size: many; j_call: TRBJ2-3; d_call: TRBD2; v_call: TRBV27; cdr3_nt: TGTGCCAGCAGTCCCCTTAGCGGGAGAGCAGATACGCAGTATTTT; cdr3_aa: CASSPLSGRADTQYF
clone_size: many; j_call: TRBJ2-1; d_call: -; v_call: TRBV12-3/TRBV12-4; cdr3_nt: TGTGCCAGCAGTTTTGGGGGAGACAATGAGCAGTTCTTC; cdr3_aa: CASSFGGDNEQFF
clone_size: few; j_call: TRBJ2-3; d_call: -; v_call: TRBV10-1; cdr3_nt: TGCGCCAGCAGCTTAGGGGACGGAGGGGCCGACACAGATACGCAGTATTTT; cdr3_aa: CASSLGDGGADTDTQYF
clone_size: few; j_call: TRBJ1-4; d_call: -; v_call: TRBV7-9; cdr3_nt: TGTGCCAGCAGCTTAGGTTGGAATGAAAAACTGTTTTTT; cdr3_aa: CASSLGWNEKLFF
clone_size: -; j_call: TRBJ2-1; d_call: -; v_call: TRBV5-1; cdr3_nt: TGCGCCAGCAGCTTCCCGGACTCCTACAATGAGCAGTTCTTC; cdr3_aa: CASSFPDSYNEQFF
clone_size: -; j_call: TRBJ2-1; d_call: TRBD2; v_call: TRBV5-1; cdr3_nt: TGCGCCAGCAGCTTGAGCGGGAGTAATGAGCAGTTCTTC; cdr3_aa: CASSLSGSNEQFF
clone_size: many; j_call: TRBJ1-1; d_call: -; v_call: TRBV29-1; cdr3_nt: TGCAGCGTTGATAGAGGGTCTGAAGCTTTCTTT; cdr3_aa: CSVDRGSEAFF
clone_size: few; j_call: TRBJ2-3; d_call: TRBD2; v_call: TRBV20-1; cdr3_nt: TGCAGTGCTAGAGATAGCCGGCCTAGCGGGGGGAGGACAGATACGCAGTATTTT; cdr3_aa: CSARDSRPSGGRTDTQYF
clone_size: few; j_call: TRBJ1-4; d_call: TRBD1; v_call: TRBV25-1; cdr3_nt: TGTGCCAGCAGTGCCCAGGGGGGAAAACTGTTTTTT; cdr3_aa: CASSAQGGKLFF
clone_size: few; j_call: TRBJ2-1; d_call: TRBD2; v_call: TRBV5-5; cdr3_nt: TGTGCCAGCAGCTTGGGTTTGATAGCGGGAGTCTCCTACAATGAGCAGTTCTTC; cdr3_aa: CASSLGLIAGVSYNEQFF
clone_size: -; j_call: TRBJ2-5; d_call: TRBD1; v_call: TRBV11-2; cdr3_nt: TGTGCCAGCACCGAAATATGGGACAGAAAAGAGACCCAGTACTTC; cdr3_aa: CASTEIWDRKETQYF
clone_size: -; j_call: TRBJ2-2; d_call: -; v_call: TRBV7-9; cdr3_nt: TGTGCCAGCACCACCAGGAGCTCCGGGGAGCTGTTTTTT; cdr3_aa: CASTTRSSGELFF
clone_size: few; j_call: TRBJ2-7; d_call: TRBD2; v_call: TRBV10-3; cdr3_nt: TGTGCCATCAGGGTAGCGGGGGGCCACTCCTACGAGCAGTACTTC; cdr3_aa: CAIRVAGGHSYEQYF
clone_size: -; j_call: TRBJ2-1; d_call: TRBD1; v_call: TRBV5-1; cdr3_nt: TGCGCCAGCAGCCCGACAGGGGGAGTTTCCTACAATGAGCAGTTCTTC; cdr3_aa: CASSPTGGVSYNEQFF
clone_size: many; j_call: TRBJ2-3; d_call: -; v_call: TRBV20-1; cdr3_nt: TGCAGTGCTAGACATAACCGGGACTCGAACACAGATACGCAGTATTTT; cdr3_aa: CSARHNRDSNTDTQYF
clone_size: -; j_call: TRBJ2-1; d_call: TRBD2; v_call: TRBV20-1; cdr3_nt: TGCAGTGCTAGAGATCCGAGACTAGCGGGAGTCAATGAGCAGTTCTTC; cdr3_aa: CSARDPRLAGVNEQFF
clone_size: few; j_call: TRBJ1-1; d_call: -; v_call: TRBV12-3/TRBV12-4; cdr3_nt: TGTGCCAGCAGCCCTACAGGTGTCGCTTTCTTT; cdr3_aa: CASSPTGVAFF
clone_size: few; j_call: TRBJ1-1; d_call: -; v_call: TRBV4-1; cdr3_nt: TGCGCCAGCAGGCTATCGGTGATGAACACTGAAGCTTTCTTT; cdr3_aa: CASRLSVMNTEAFF
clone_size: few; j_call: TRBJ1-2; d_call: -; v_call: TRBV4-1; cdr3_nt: TGCGCCAGCAGCGATCGGACGGGAGGTGGCTACACCTTC; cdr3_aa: CASSDRTGGGYTF
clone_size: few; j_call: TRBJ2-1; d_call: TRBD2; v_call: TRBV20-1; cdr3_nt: TGCAGTGCTAGACCTCTAGCGGGGGCCTACAATGAGCAGTTCTTC; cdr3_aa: CSARPLAGAYNEQFF
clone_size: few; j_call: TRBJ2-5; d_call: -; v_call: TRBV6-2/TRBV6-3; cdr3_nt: TGTGCCAGCACGGAGCGTTCCCGACCTCAAGAGACCCAGTACTTC; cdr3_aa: CASTERSRPQETQYF
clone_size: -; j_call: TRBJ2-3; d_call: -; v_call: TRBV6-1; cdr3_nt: TGTGCCTGGAGAGAGGAAGGCGGCACAGATACGCAGTATTTT; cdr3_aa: CAWREEGGTDTQYF
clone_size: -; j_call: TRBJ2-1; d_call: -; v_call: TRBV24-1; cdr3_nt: TGTGCCACCAGTTTGGGGAATGAGCAGTTCTTC; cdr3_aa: CATSLGNEQFF